Following are 2 T cell receptor gamma chains from one sample sequenced in a study of Vδ1+ human thymocytes. General study points: Highly polyclonal TRG and TRD repertoires with Gaussian CDR3 length distributions appeared in thymus.

Extracted RNA was reverse transcribed into cDNA. Pooled V-gene forward primers with one constant-region reverse primer generated the CDR3 amplicons by multiplex PCR. TCRdb re-processed the multiplex PCR reads via CATT. Of about 27,000 gamma-chain clones in the sample, more than 15% were seen once. Their target antigens are unknown. The sequencing sample was made of Vdelta1+ gamma-delta thymocytes from the thymus. Subset denoted: FACS-sorted CD3+ TCRalphabeta- TCRVdelta1+ TCRVdelta2- thymocytes. All receptors come from a boy under three years old who had congenital heart surgery.

This clone came up a few times. Other DNA sequences of this sample code for an identical CDR3. J is TRGJ1 or TRGJ2 and V is TRGV2. CDR3 size: 13 residues. Germline trimming cut 4 bases from V and 6 bases from J; bases unmatched to any gene: 9. In germline, CDR1 is EGSNGY, CDR2 YDSYNSKV. The CDR3 bases are TGTGCCACCTGGGAGGGTCTTGGTTATAAGAAACTCTTT. This translates into CATWEGLGYKKLF.

V usage is TRGV9 and J usage is TRGJ1 or TRGJ2. The CDR3 is 13 amino acids. Trimming removed 2 bases from V and 11 bases from J; junction bases left unmatched: 12. CDR1 is GITISATS and CDR2 is ISYDGTV in the germline V gene (reference sequence). CDR3 sequence reads: CALWEGPRWQKLF. CDR3 DNA: TGTGCCTTGTGGGAGGGACCCCGTTGGCAGAAACTCTTT.